This TCR beta chain was recorded in a study of Tregs in tolerant kidney transplant recipients. Notes on the study in general: Few patients were studied, so findings need validation in larger groups. The most relevant donor-specific Treg TCRbeta repertoire apparently came from expansion with activated donor B cells.

Unstimulated regulatory T cells (CD4+CD25+CD127-), CD4+CD25- non-regulatory cells, CD4 and CD8 cells were FACS-sorted from thawed PBMCs. Details on this clone: The antigen is not known.

The table came from immunoSEQ multiplex PCR; TCRdb's copy has only in-frame clones and leaves some out. The profile shows roughly 250,000 clones, about 86% of them singletons. Germline V gene data show CDR1 as SGHRS and CDR2 as YFSETQ. V lost 4 bases to trimming and J lost 6 bases; unmatched junction nucleotides: 7. The CDR3 consists of 14 residues. The gene calls are TRBV5-1 and TRBJ2-1, with TRBD1 identical over 7 bases. This clonotype was obtained from a human donor in good health. Sequencing used CD4+ T cells from blood. The CDR3 here is CASSPGTVGNEQFF. In nucleotides, the CDR3 is TGCGCCAGCAGCCCCGGGACAGTAGGCAATGAGCAGTTCTTC.